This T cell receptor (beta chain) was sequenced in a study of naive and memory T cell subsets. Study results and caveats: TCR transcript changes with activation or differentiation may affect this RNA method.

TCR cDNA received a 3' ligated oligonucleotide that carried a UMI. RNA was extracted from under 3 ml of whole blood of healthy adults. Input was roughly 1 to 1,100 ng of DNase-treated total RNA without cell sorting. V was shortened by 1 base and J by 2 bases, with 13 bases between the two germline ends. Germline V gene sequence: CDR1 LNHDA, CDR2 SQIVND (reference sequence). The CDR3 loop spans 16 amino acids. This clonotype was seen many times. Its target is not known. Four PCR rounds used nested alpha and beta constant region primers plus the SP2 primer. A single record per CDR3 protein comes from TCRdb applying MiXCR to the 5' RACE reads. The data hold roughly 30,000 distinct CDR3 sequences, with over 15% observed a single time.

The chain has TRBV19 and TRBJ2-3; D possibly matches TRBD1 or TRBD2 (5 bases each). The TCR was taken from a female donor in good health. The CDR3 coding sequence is TGTGCCAGTAGTATAGGAGGGCCAGGGAACACAGATACGCAGTATTTT. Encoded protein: CASSIGGPGNTDTQYF.